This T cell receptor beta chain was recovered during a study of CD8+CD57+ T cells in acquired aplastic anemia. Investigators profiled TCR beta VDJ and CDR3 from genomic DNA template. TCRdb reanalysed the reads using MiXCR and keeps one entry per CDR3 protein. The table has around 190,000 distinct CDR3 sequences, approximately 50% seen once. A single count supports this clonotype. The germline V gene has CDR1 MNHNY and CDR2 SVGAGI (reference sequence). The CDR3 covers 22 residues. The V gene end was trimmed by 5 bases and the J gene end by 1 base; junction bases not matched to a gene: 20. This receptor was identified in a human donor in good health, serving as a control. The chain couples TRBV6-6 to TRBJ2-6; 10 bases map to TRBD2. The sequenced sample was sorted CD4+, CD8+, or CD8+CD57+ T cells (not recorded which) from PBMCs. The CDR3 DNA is TGTGCCAGCAGTCCAAGAAGACCCACTCTAGCGGGGGCACTATCTGGGGCCAACGTCCTGACTTTC. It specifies CASSPRRPTLAGALSGANVLTF.